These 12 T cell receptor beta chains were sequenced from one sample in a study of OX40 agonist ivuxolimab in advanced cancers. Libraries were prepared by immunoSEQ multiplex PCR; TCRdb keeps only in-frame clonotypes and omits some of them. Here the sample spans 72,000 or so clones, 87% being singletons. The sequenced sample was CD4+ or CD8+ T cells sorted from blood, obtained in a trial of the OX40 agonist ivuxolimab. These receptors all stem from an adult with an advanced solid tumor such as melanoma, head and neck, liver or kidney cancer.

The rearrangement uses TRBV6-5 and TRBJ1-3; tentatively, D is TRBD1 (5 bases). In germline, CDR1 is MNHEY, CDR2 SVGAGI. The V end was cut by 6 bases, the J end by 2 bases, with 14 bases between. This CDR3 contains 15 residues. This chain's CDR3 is CASSKTGATGNTIYF. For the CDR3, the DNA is TGTGCCAGCAGCAAAACCGGGGCCACTGGAAACACCATATATTTT.

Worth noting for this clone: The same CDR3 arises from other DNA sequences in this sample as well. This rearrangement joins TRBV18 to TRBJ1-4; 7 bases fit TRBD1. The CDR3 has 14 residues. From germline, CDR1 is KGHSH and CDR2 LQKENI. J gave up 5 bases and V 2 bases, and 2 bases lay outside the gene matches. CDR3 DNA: TGTGCCAGCTCACCAACAGGGGTCAATGAAAAACTGTTTTTT. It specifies CASSPTGVNEKLFF.

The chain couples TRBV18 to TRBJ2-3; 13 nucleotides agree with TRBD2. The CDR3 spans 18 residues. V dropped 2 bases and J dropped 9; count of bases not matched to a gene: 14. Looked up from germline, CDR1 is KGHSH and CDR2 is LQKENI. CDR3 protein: CASSPRLAGGQGVSTQYF. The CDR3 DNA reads TGTGCCAGCTCACCAAGACTAGCGGGAGGCCAGGGGGTGAGCACGCAGTATTTT.

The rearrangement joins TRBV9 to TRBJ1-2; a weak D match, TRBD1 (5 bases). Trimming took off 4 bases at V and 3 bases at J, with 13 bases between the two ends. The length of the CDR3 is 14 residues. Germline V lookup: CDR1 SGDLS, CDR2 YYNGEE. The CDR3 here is CASSPWDVDYGYTF. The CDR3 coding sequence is TGTGCCAGCAGCCCTTGGGACGTAGACTATGGCTACACCTTC.

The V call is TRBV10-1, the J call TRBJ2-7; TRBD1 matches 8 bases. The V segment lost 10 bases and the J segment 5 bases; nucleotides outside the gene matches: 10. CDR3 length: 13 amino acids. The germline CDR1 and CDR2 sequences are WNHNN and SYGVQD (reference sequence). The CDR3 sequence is CANGLTGEDEQYF. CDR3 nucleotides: TGCGCCAACGGATTGACAGGGGAGGACGAGCAGTACTTC.

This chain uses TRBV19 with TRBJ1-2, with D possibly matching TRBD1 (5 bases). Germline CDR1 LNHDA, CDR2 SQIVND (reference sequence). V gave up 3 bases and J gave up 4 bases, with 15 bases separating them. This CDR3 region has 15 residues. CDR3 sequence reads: CASSIGWRQSYGYTF. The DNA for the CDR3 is TGTGCCAGTAGTATCGGGTGGAGACAGAGCTATGGCTACACCTTC.

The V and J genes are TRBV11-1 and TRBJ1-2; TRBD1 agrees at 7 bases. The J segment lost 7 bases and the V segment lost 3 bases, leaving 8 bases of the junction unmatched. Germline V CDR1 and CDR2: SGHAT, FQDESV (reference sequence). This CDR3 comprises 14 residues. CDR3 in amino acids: CASSFAGGGGGYTF. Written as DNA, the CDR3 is TGTGCCAGCAGCTTTGCAGGGGGAGGTGGTGGCTACACCTTC.

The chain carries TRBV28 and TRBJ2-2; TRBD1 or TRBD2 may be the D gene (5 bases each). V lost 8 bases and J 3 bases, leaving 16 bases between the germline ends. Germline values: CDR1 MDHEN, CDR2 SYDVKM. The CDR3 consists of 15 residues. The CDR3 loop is CASHEGSYYTGELFF. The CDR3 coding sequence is TGTGCCAGCCATGAGGGGTCGTACTACACCGGGGAGCTGTTTTTT.

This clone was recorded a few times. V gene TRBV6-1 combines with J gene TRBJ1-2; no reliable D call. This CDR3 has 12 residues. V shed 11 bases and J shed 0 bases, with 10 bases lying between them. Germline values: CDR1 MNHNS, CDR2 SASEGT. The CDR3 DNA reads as TGTGCCGCAACCGGGACTAACTATGGCTACACCTTC. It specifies CAATGTNYGYTF.

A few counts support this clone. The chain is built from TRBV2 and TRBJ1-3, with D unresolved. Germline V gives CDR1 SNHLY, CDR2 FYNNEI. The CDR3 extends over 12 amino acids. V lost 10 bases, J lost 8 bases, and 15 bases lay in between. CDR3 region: CATSKSVDTIYF. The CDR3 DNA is TGTGCCACCTCCAAGTCGGTTGACACCATATATTTT. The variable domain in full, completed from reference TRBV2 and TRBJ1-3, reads EPEVTQTPSHQVTQMGQEVILRCVPISNHLYFYWYRQILGQKVEFLVSFYNNEISEKSEIFDDQFSVERPDGSNFTLKIRSTKLEDSAMYFCATSKSVDTIYFGEGSWLTVV.

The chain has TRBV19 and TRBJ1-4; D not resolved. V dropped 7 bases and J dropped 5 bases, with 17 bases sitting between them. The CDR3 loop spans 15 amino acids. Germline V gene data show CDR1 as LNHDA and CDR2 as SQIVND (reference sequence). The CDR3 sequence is CASTRLGELNEKLFF. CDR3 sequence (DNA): TGTGCCAGTACCCGTTTAGGAGAACTAAATGAAAAACTGTTTTTT.

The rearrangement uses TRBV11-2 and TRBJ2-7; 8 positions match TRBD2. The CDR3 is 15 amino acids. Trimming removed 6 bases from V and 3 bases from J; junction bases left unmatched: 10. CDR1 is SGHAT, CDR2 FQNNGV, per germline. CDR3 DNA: TGTGCCAGCAGTAAAACCGGGACTAGTAACTACGAGCAGTACTTC. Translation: CASSKTGTSNYEQYF.